The present T cell receptor (beta chain) was sequenced within a study of blood T cell repertoires in COVID-19. Whole-study context: Material from acute and convalescent COVID-19 was sourced from the United States, Italy and Spain. The analysed material was cDNA or gDNA that came from T cells, B-cell-depleted T cells, or PBMCs.

Per the authors' pipeline: Researchers report that nucleated cell counts were estimated from reference gene primer amplification. TCRdb's copy holds only in-frame clones and misses some; the assay was immunoSEQ multiplex PCR. The V and J calls and clone size are taken from that table; D and trimming were inferred from the DNA. The sample records about 170,000 clones, more than 85% being singletons. The Seattle patients, enrolled during active infection, were followed longitudinally. Germline trimming cut 7 bases from V and 6 bases from J; bases unmatched to any gene: 21. CDR3 length equals 18 residues. Looked up from germline, CDR1 is SGHNT and CDR2 is YYREEE (reference sequence).

This rearrangement joins TRBV5-4 to TRBJ2-7; 11 bases agree with TRBD1. Sequenced: peripheral blood. The sequence was collected from a man aged 55 to 70 with COVID-19, enrolled during active disease. CDR3 amino acids: CASFGHRNGQGAGGEQYF. CDR3 DNA sequence: TGTGCCAGCTTCGGGCACCGGAACGGACAGGGGGCAGGGGGCGAGCAGTACTTC.